The clone carrying this T cell receptor (beta chain) was counted between two and nine times. The target antigen is unknown. cDNA synthesis used the whole RNA isolate, giving expressed TCRB sequences. This table comes from immunoSEQ multiplex PCR, and its TCRdb copy is limited to in-frame clones, with some not included. The table records some 700,000 clones, 13% of them present only once. The data are from a study of beta chain features in type 1 diabetes. Across the whole study: In all, some 100 million sorted cells from all samples were analyzed.

Study-wide findings and caveats: TCRB CDR3 length was moderately but significantly reduced in all four CD4+ subsets of Type 1 diabetes patients.

Germline V CDR1 and CDR2: SGHTA, FQGTGA. CDR3 size: 13 residues. Unmatched junction bases numbered 2, after V lost 4 bases and J lost 4 bases. Blood was collected once per donor into heparin, averaging approximately 0.12 L. The sequence derives from a man between 18 and 29 years old with type 1 diabetes. The V call is TRBV7-3, the J call TRBJ2-5, with 8 bases fitting TRBD2. Sample: naive CD4+ T cells from blood. CDR3: CASSSGLGETQYF. The CDR3 DNA sequence: TGTGCCAGCAGCTCGGGACTAGGAGAGACCCAGTACTTC.